The present TCR beta chain was sequenced within a study of blood T cells in healthy people across ages. Trimming removed 0 bases from V and 10 bases from J, with 11 bases in between. The CDR3 contains 14 residues. CDR1 and CDR2 from the germline V gene are SGHRS and YFSETQ. Study conclusions and caveats: Possibly confounding the expanded clonotype changes was the fact that donor CMV status was unknown.

Note on this clonotype: Its antigen is unknown.

Primed by a sample-barcoded 5' primer and a J-beta primer mix, a second PCR proceeded for 7 to 11 cycles. TCRdb re-called the 5' RACE reads with MiXCR, one entry per CDR3 protein. The sample shows 380,000 or so distinct CDR3 sequences, about 52% of them seen only once. Each sample yielded at least 6.5 million isolated PBMCs. Total RNA, at least 5 micrograms per sample, was extracted from PBMCs. Sequenced material: blood. The V call is TRBV5-1, the J call TRBJ1-6; tentatively, D is TRBD1 (5 bases). This TCR was recovered from a man in his sixties in good health. The CDR3 nucleotides read TGCGCCAGCAGCTTGGATGGGGGATCCTCACCCCTCCACTTT. Translation: CASSLDGGSSPLHF.